A selection of T cell receptor beta chains follows, all from one sample in a study of blood T cell repertoires in COVID-19. TCRdb's table, derived via immunoSEQ multiplex PCR, lists solely in-frame clones and lacks some. The repertoire has a few hundred thousand clones, roughly 84% of them found once; the top ten carry 4.2%. Input material: peripheral blood. The receptors here all came from a man aged 60 to 69 with acute or convalescent COVID-19. The conserved cysteine and the conserved F or W are not part of the CDR3 here.

v_call cdr3_aa
TRBV6-5 ASVHPPDTQY
TRBV7-2 ASSLGGRTNEKLF
TRBV30 AWSAQANEKLF
TRBV5-1 ASSLEVTGLNEQF
TRBV5-4 ASSLVSGRTEAF
TRBV18 ASSPSLLADAYNEQF
TRBV7-2 ASSAGLAGPYEQY
TRBV6-5 ASSAANTYEQY
TRBV7-6 ASSLSPGFDTIY
TRBV3-1/TRBV3-2 ASSPSGSASPSTDTQY
TRBV6-6 ASRDDRNREQY
TRBV25-1 ASTRTSGATDTQY
TRBV12-3/TRBV12-4 ASSLYLNTEAF
TRBV5-1 ASSPQGGGSPLH
TRBV19 ASSSPVTSGRIEQF
TRBV11-3 ASSPSGTGGHEQY
TRBV5-5 ASSLAGQGNLYEQY
TRBV10-3 AIRGTGGSLGNEQF
TRBV7-2 ASSFEAGFDGYT
TRBV4-1 ASSQETRASVHEQF
TRBV25-1 ASSGTGNNYEQY
TRBV19 ASSIRDTSNYGYT
TRBV2 ASSDSGRSSYNEQF
TRBV4-1 ASSLSFNQPQH
TRBV5-4 ASSGRVAGVPATDTQY
TRBV24-1 ATSDRNSTRKHSLAKNIQY
TRBV7-8 ASSSRTSGSRYEQY
TRBV5-4 ASSTGLAGGQNKDTQY
TRBV4-1 ASSPTLAGMLYNEQF
TRBV5-1 ASSLRRGDTQY
TRBV7-9 ASSLEYGTEAF
TRBV7-8 ASSLSLAGSSYNEQF
TRBV5-1 ASSPTGFYEQY
TRBV12-5 ASGWGGTAGPPQH
TRBV7-9 ASSLGRTSGYEQY